This is a list of T cell receptor beta chains from one sample in a study of T cells in Graves' hyperthyroidism and ophthalmopathy. From the multiplex PCR reads, TCRdb called clonotypes with MiXCR, one entry per CDR3 protein. The data show approximately 600,000 distinct CDR3 sequences, with roughly 14% seen just once and 4% to 5.5% held by the top ten. Sequencing used blood. All receptors derive from a woman between 40 and 55 years old with Graves' ophthalmopathy. Each CDR3 is given with its conserved first and last residue. Fields, in order: D gene, V gene, J gene, clone size, CDR3 DNA, CDR3 protein. D genes are given only for firm matches. The listing skips clone size in some rows; elsewhere it reads once, few, many or a size class.

>TRBD1|TRBV2|TRBJ1-1|many
TGTGCCAGCAGCTATGGACAGGTATCAAGCACTGAAGCTTTCTTT
CASSYGQVSSTEAFF
>-|TRBV12-3/TRBV12-4|TRBJ2-7|many
TGTGCCAGCAGTCGACCCGGACTGGTGAAGAACGAGCAGTACTTC
CASSRPGLVKNEQYF
>-|TRBV29-1|TRBJ1-1|many
TGCAGCGGGAGGATTTTGGCTGAAGCTTTCTTT
CSGRILAEAFF
>-|TRBV6-5|TRBJ1-1|few
TGTGCCAGCAGTTACGCGACAGGCGTTGGGGCTGAAGCTTTCTTT
CASSYATGVGAEAFF
>TRBD2|TRBV6-1|TRBJ2-7|many
TGTGCCAGCAGGCGGGAGAAGGGGTTCCGCTACGAGCAGTACTTC
CASRREKGFRYEQYF
>TRBD2|TRBV7-9|TRBJ2-5|many
TGTGCCAGCAGAAATGACGGACGGGAGGGCCCTCGAGAGACCCAGTACTTC
CASRNDGREGPRETQYF
>-|TRBV11-2|TRBJ2-3|few
TGTGCCAGCAGCCCTCTCGCCGTTTCTAGCACAGATACGCAGTATTTT
CASSPLAVSSTDTQYF
>TRBD1|TRBV28|TRBJ1-5|-
TGTGCCAGCAGTAACGGATACGGACAGGACGTTAATCAGTCCCAGCATTTT
CASSNGYGQDVNQSQHF
>-|TRBV27|TRBJ2-5|many
TGTGCCAGCAGTTTGGAGGGTCGCGGGGTCGAGACCCAGTACTTC
CASSLEGRGVETQYF
>-|TRBV27|TRBJ1-2|many
TGTGCCAGCAGTTCCACCGACCTCGGGAGCAAATTCTATGGCTACACCTTC
CASSSTDLGSKFYGYTF
>-|TRBV20-1|TRBJ1-2|many
TGCAGTGCTCCCGACACTATCTATGGCTACACCTTC
CSAPDTIYGYTF
>TRBD1|TRBV19|TRBJ2-2|-
TGTGCCAGTAGTACAGGGGGCCGATCCGGGGAGCTGTTTTTT
CASSTGGRSGELFF
>-|TRBV12-3/TRBV12-4|TRBJ2-7|few
TGTGCCAGCAGCTCAGCCGGGGGGGGGACAGGTCGATACGAGCAGTACTTC
CASSSAGGGTGRYEQYF
>-|TRBV2|TRBJ2-7|-
TGTGCCAGCCGTCACGAGCCCTCCTACGAGCAGTACTTC
CASRHEPSYEQYF
>-|TRBV28|TRBJ2-7|-
TGTGCCAGCACTAAGACCTATTTCTACGAGCAGTACTTC
CASTKTYFYEQYF
>-|TRBV7-9|TRBJ1-1|many
TGTGCCAGCAGCTGGGGTCTCGATGAAGCTTTCTTT
CASSWGLDEAFF
>TRBD2|TRBV7-8|TRBJ2-5|-
TGTGCCAGCAGCTGGAGGACGGGGGGGGAGACCCAGTACTTC
CASSWRTGGETQYF
>-|TRBV12-3/TRBV12-4|TRBJ1-3|many
TGTGCCAGCAGGCAAAGGATACTTACAGGTCCCGGAAACACCATATATTTT
CASRQRILTGPGNTIYF
>-|TRBV6-2/TRBV6-3|TRBJ2-5|many
TGTGCCAGCAGCGAGGGGTACCAAGAGACCCAGTACTTC
CASSEGYQETQYF
>TRBD2|TRBV28|TRBJ2-5|many
TGTGCCAGCAGTTCACTAGCGGGAGGTCCGGAGACCCAGTACTTC
CASSSLAGGPETQYF
>-|TRBV29-1|TRBJ2-2|many
TGCAGCGTTGAAGGCAGGGTGGACGGGGAGCTGTTTTTT
CSVEGRVDGELFF
>-|TRBV18|TRBJ1-5|-
TGTACCAGCTCACCACAATCAGGGGGCAATCAGCCCCAGCATTTT
CTSSPQSGGNQPQHF
>-|TRBV28|TRBJ2-2|many
TGTGCCAGCAGTTCCCTCCCCAATACGAACACCGGGGAGCTGTTTTTT
CASSSLPNTNTGELFF
>-|TRBV28|TRBJ2-5|few
TGTGCCAGCAGTTTATCCGGGACAACGAAACAAGAGACCCAGTACTTC
CASSLSGTTKQETQYF
>-|TRBV29-1|TRBJ2-5|few
TGCAGCGTTGTCAGGGTTCAGAAGGAGACCCAGTACTTC
CSVVRVQKETQYF
>-|TRBV6-2/TRBV6-3|TRBJ2-5|many
TGTGCCAGCAAGACACCAAGGAGAGAGACCCAGTACTTC
CASKTPRRETQYF
>TRBD1|TRBV7-3|TRBJ1-1|-
TGTGCCAGCAGCCCATCCGGACAGGGAGGGGGGAACACTGAAGCTTTCTTT
CASSPSGQGGGNTEAFF
>-|TRBV6-1|TRBJ1-2|-
TGTGCCAGCAGCGCACAGGGAAAAAGCTATGGCTACACCTTC
CASSAQGKSYGYTF
>-|TRBV6-1|TRBJ2-7|many
TGTGCCAGCAGTGATCCTGGCGGAGGGGCTTACGAGCAGTACTTC
CASSDPGGGAYEQYF
>TRBD2|TRBV20-1|TRBJ2-7|many
TGCAGTGCTAGTGGACTAGCGTCAGACGAGCAGTACTTC
CSASGLASDEQYF
>TRBD1|TRBV6-5|TRBJ2-2|many
TGTGCCAGCAGTTACACAGGGGAGACCGGGGAGCTGTTTTTT
CASSYTGETGELFF
>TRBD2|TRBV5-1|TRBJ2-5|-
TGCGCCAGCAGCTTGACTAGCGGGAGGTTTCAAGAGACCCAGTACTTC
CASSLTSGRFQETQYF
>-|TRBV6-1|TRBJ1-5|-
TGTGCCAGCAGCGTCTCCGGGACATATAATCAGCCCCAGCATTTT
CASSVSGTYNQPQHF
>-|TRBV12-5|TRBJ2-5|few
TGTGCTAGTGGTTTGAGGATCATAGTGCGCTTTGAGGAGACCCAGTACTTC
CASGLRIIVRFEETQYF
>TRBD1|TRBV30|TRBJ2-2|many
TGTGCCTGGAGTGAGGGGGCCACCGGGGAGCTGTTTTTT
CAWSEGATGELFF
>-|TRBV6-1|TRBJ1-5|few
TGTGCCAGCAGCCTGGACAGCCCGTTTGATCAGCCCCAGCATTTT
CASSLDSPFDQPQHF
>-|TRBV20-1|TRBJ2-5|-
TGCAGTGCTAGGACACCCGGCCAGTACTTC
CSARTPGQYF
>-|TRBV28|TRBJ1-2|many
TGTGCCAGCAAAACAGGGATCTATGGCTACACCTTC
CASKTGIYGYTF
>TRBD2|TRBV7-3|TRBJ2-5|-
TGTGCCAGCAGCTTGGGACTAGCGCCTAAAGAGACCCAGTACTTC
CASSLGLAPKETQYF
>-|TRBV7-2|TRBJ2-5|many
TGTGCCAGCAGCTTACACCCGGAGACCCAGTACTTC
CASSLHPETQYF
>-|TRBV6-2/TRBV6-3|TRBJ1-1|-
TGTGCCAGCAGTTCACAATGGACAGTCGGGGAAGCTTTCTTT
CASSSQWTVGEAFF
>-|TRBV6-1|TRBJ1-2|many
TGTGCCAGCAGTGAATTGGGGGGGCTCGATGGCTACACCTTC
CASSELGGLDGYTF
>TRBD1|TRBV27|TRBJ2-7|many
TGTGCCAGCAGTTTACTCGGGACAGGGACGGATACCGAGCAGTACTTC
CASSLLGTGTDTEQYF
>-|TRBV3-1|TRBJ2-6|few
TGTGCCAGCAGCGGGCCGGGATACAGTACCTCTGGGGCCAACGTCCTGACTTTC
CASSGPGYSTSGANVLTF
>-|TRBV11-2|TRBJ2-4|-
TGTGCCAGCAGCTTAATCGGTGAGGCCAAAAACATTCAGTACTTC
CASSLIGEAKNIQYF
>-|TRBV20-1|TRBJ2-5|many
TGCAGTGCTAGGAACCCCGCAGAGACCCAGTACTTC
CSARNPAETQYF
>-|TRBV6-2/TRBV6-3|TRBJ1-2|many
TGTGCCAGCAGTTACGCGGGGTACGGCTATGGCTACACCTTC
CASSYAGYGYGYTF
>-|TRBV28|TRBJ1-2|many
TGTGCCAGCAGTTCGGATGCGGGGAGGGGCTACACCTTC
CASSSDAGRGYTF
>TRBD2|TRBV6-2/TRBV6-3|TRBJ2-7|many
TGTGCCAGCACCCCCGGACTAGCGGGCTACGAGCAGTACTTC
CASTPGLAGYEQYF
>TRBD1|TRBV7-9|TRBJ2-7|many
TGTGCCAGCAGCCCCGAGCACAGGGGATACGAGCAGTACTTC
CASSPEHRGYEQYF
>-|TRBV7-2|TRBJ2-7|many
TGTGCCAGCAGCTTAGGGCACCTTACCTACGAGCAGTACTTC
CASSLGHLTYEQYF
>-|TRBV19|TRBJ1-5|many
TGTGCCAGTAGCATGCAGGGTTATACCCCCACTCAGCCCCAGCATTTT
CASSMQGYTPTQPQHF
>-|TRBV7-2|TRBJ2-3|-
TGTGCCAGCAGCCTCCTGACTACCACCAGGCTTGATTTT
CASSLLTTTRLDF
>TRBD2|TRBV20-1|TRBJ2-7|many
TGCAGTGCGGAAAGACTAGCGGGAAACTCCTACGAGCAGTACTTC
CSAERLAGNSYEQYF